This TCR beta chain is from a study of blood T cells in healthy people across ages. This CDR3 region has 18 residues. CDR1 is DFQATT, CDR2 SNEGSKA, per germline (reference sequence). The authors ran a second PCR of roughly 6 to 11 cycles using a sample-barcoded 5' primer and a J-beta primer mix. TCRdb independently ran MiXCR on the 5' RACE reads; one entry per CDR3 protein. The sample shows approximately 780,000 distinct CDR3 sequences, roughly 25% of them seen only once. These same data were also listed under a study on T cells of mothers and their children.

The material sequenced was blood. This rearrangement joins TRBV20-1 to TRBJ1-2; D unresolved. This receptor was taken from a boy between 10 and 17 years old in good health. The CDR3 DNA follows: TGCAGCGCCCGGATACGAGGAGGGAAGAGGAAGCCATCCTATGGCTACACCTTC. It specifies CSARIRGGKRKPSYGYTF.